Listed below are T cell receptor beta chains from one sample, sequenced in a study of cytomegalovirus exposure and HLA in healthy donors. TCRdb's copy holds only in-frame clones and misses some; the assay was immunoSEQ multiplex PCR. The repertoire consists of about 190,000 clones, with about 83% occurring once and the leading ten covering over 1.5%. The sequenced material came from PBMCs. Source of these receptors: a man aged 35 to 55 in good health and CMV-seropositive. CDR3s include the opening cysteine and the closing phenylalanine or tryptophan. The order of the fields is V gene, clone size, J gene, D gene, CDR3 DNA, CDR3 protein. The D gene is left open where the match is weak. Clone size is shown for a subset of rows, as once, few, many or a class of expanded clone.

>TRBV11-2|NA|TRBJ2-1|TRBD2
TGTGCCAGCAGCTTAGAGGGACTAGCGGGGGGTGAGCAGTTCTTC
CASSLEGLAGGEQFF
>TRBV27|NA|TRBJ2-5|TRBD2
TGTGCCACCCACCGCGGGAGTGGAGAGACCCAGTACTTC
CATHRGSGETQYF
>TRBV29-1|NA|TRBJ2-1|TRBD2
TGCAGCGCTCGACTAGCGGGAGGCCCTTACTACAATGAGCAGTTCTTC
CSARLAGGPYYNEQFF
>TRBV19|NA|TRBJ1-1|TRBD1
TGTGCCAGTAGATTTTCCGGGACAGGGGATAGTGAAGCTTTCTTT
CASRFSGTGDSEAFF
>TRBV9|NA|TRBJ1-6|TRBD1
TGTGCCAGCAGCGTTCGGGACAGGGCCAGCCTCCACTTT
CASSVRDRASLHF
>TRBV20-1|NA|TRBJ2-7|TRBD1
TGCAGTGCTAGGCAGGGGGCGTCGCAGTACTTC
CSARQGASQYF
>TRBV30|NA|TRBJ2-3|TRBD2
TGTGCCTGGAGTGCGGGAGGAATAGATACGCAGTATTTT
CAWSAGGIDTQYF
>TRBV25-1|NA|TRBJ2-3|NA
TGTGCCAGCAGTGCAAAGATCAGGGGAGATACGCAGTATTTT
CASSAKIRGDTQYF
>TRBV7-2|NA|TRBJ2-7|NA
TGTGCCAGCAGCTTTCAGGTCTCCTACGAGCAGTACTTC
CASSFQVSYEQYF
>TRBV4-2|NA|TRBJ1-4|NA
TGTGCCAGCAGCCAAGGGCCCGGGGATACCAATGAAAAACTGTTTTTT
CASSQGPGDTNEKLFF
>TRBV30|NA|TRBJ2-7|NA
TGTGCCTGGAGTGCGGGTACCCTTCGCGAGCAGTACTTC
CAWSAGTLREQYF
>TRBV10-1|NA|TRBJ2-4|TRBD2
TGCGCCAGCAGTGTAGCGGGAGGCGAAAACATTCAGTACTTC
CASSVAGGENIQYF
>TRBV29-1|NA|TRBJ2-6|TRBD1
TGCAGCGTCGCACAGGGGTCTGGGGCCAACGTCCTGACTTTC
CSVAQGSGANVLTF
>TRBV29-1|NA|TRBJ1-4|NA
TGCAGCGTCGCTGGGGGGGTAGCTAATGAAAAACTGTTTTTT
CSVAGGVANEKLFF
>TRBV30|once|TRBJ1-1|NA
TGTGCCTGGATATGGAACACTGAAGCTTTCTTT
CAWIWNTEAFF
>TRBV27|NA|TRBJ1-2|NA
TGTGCCAGCAGTCTACTAGCGGGGGCTACCTATGGCTACACCTTC
CASSLLAGATYGYTF
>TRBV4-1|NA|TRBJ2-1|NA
TGCGCCAGCAGCCAAGATCCGGGTCACCCCCGGTCGGGTGAGCAGTTCTTC
CASSQDPGHPRSGEQFF
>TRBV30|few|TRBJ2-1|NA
TGTGCCTGGAGTGTACTAGGTTTCGGCTCCTACAATGAGCAGTTCTTC
CAWSVLGFGSYNEQFF
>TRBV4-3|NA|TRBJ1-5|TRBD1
TGCGCCAGCAGCCACGAAACAGGGGGAGATCAGCCCCAGCATTTT
CASSHETGGDQPQHF
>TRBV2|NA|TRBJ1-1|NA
TGTGCCAGCAGTCCGGGACACATGAACACTGAAGCTTTCTTT
CASSPGHMNTEAFF
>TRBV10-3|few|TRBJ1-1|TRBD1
TGTGCCATCGGACAGGACACTGAAGCTTTCTTT
CAIGQDTEAFF
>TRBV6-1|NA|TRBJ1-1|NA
TGTGCCAGCAGTGAATGGGGGACAACCAACACTGAAGCTTTCTTT
CASSEWGTTNTEAFF
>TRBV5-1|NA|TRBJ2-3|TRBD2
TGCGCCAGCAGCTTGGGTAGCGGGAGCGGTACAGATACGCAGTATTTT
CASSLGSGSGTDTQYF
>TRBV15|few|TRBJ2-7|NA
TGTGCCACCAGCAGAGATCTTTCGCAGACCTACGAGCAGTACTTC
CATSRDLSQTYEQYF
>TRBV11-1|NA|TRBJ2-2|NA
TGTGCCAGCAGCCGACAAAACCCCGGGGAGCTGTTTTTT
CASSRQNPGELFF
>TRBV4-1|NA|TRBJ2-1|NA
TGCGCCAGCAGCCAAACTAGGCGCGGGTCCAATGAGCAGTTCTTC
CASSQTRRGSNEQFF
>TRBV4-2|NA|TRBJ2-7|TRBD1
TGTGCCAGCAGCCAAGACGACAGGGACCACGAGCAGTACTTC
CASSQDDRDHEQYF
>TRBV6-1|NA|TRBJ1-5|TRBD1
TGTGCCAGCAGTGGGACAGGGGGGTTTCAGCCCCAGCATTTT
CASSGTGGFQPQHF
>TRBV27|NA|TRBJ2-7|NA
TGTGCCAGCAGCTCGACCGGGACACCGCTCGAGCAGTACTTC
CASSSTGTPLEQYF
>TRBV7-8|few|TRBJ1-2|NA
TGTGCCAGCAGCTTAGGGGGGGGAGGCTATGGCTACACCTTC
CASSLGGGGYGYTF
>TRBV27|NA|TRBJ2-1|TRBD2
TGTGCCAGCAGTTTAAGGACTAGCGGGGGGAATGAGCAGTTCTTC
CASSLRTSGGNEQFF
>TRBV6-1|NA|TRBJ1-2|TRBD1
TGTGCCAGCAGTGTTTCAGGGGGCGACTATGGCTACACCTTC
CASSVSGGDYGYTF
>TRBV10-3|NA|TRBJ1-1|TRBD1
TGTGCCATCAGTGAGCGAGGGACAGGGGAGAACACTGAAGCTTTCTTT
CAISERGTGENTEAFF
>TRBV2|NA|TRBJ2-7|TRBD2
TGTGCCAGCAGTGGACGGGCTAGCGGGAGGGCCGAGCAGTACTTC
CASSGRASGRAEQYF
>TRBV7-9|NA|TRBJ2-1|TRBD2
TGTGCCAGCAGCTTAGTCTCTAGCGGGAGGACGGGTGAGCAGTTCTTC
CASSLVSSGRTGEQFF
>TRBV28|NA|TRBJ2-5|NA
TGTGCCAGCAGTTTACTAGTGCAAGAGACCCAGTACTTC
CASSLLVQETQYF
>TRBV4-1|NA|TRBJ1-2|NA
TGCGCCAGCAGCCAAATTCGGGACACAAACTATGGCTACACCTTC
CASSQIRDTNYGYTF
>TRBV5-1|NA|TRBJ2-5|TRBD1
TGCGCCAGCTGTACACAGGGGGACCAAGAGACCCAGTACTTC
CASCTQGDQETQYF
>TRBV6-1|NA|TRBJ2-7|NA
TGTGCCAGCAGCAAAGAGGGACACAACTCCTACGAGCAGTACTTC
CASSKEGHNSYEQYF
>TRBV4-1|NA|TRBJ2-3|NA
TGCGCCAGCAGCCCGCGACTTGTTACCACAGATACGCAGTATTTT
CASSPRLVTTDTQYF